The rows below give T cell receptor beta chains drawn from one sample of a study of OX40 agonist ivuxolimab in advanced cancers. Some clones are missing from TCRdb's copy, which holds only in-frame ones; the method was immunoSEQ multiplex PCR. The sample records more than 60,000 clones, approximately 83% being singletons. This specimen was CD4+ or CD8+ T cells sorted from blood, taken in a trial of the OX40 agonist ivuxolimab. The receptors originated from an adult with an advanced solid tumor such as melanoma, head and neck, liver or kidney cancer. Each CDR3 is given with its conserved first and last residue. Fields, in order: J gene, clone size, D gene, V gene, CDR3 protein, CDR3 DNA. D genes are given only for firm matches. Clone sizes are given selectively: once, few, many, or a class where the clone is expanded.

J: TRBJ1-6; size: few; D: TRBD1; V: TRBV27; CDR3: CASSLRDRGLGPLHF; DNA: TGTGCCAGCAGTTTGAGGGACAGGGGTTTAGGACCCCTCCACTTT
J: TRBJ2-2; size: few; D: NA; V: TRBV5-1; CDR3: CASSLEGGLSTGELFF; DNA: TGCGCCAGCAGCTTGGAGGGGGGGCTGAGCACCGGGGAGCTGTTTTTT
J: TRBJ2-1; size: NA; D: TRBD1; V: TRBV5-1; CDR3: CASSLAGQGARNEQFF; DNA: TGCGCCAGCAGCTTGGCGGGACAGGGGGCGAGGAATGAGCAGTTCTTC
J: TRBJ2-2; size: medium-sized; D: NA; V: TRBV4-2; CDR3: CASSLQSGTGELFF; DNA: TGTGCCAGCAGCCTCCAAAGCGGGACCGGGGAGCTGTTTTTT
J: TRBJ2-2; size: NA; D: NA; V: TRBV2; CDR3: CASMRDGLNTGELFF; DNA: TGTGCCAGCATGAGGGACGGACTGAACACCGGGGAGCTGTTTTTT
J: TRBJ1-2; size: NA; D: NA; V: TRBV5-8; CDR3: CASSNRETNYGYTF; DNA: TGTGCCAGCAGCAACAGGGAAACTAACTATGGCTACACCTTC
J: TRBJ2-2; size: NA; D: TRBD1; V: TRBV27; CDR3: CASSLTNQGAGTGELFF; DNA: TGTGCCAGCAGTTTGACAAACCAGGGGGCGGGCACCGGGGAGCTGTTTTTT
J: TRBJ2-5; size: once; D: TRBD2; V: TRBV7-9; CDR3: CASSGTSGYQETQYF; DNA: TGTGCCAGCAGTGGGACTAGCGGCTACCAAGAGACCCAGTACTTC
J: TRBJ2-5; size: NA; D: NA; V: TRBV5-3; CDR3: CARSLGVDSYQETQYF; DNA: TGTGCCAGAAGCTTGGGAGTCGACTCGTACCAAGAGACCCAGTACTTC
J: TRBJ2-3; size: NA; D: NA; V: TRBV18; CDR3: CASQPSTGSTDTQYF; DNA: TGTGCCAGCCAACCCTCGACAGGTAGCACAGATACGCAGTATTTT
J: TRBJ1-5; size: NA; D: NA; V: TRBV5-8; CDR3: CASTYSNQPQHF; DNA: TGTGCCAGCACTTATAGCAATCAGCCCCAGCATTTT
J: TRBJ2-3; size: NA; D: NA; V: TRBV9; CDR3: CASSTRTATDTQYF; DNA: TGTGCCAGCAGCACCCGGACAGCTACAGATACGCAGTATTTT
J: TRBJ1-5; size: NA; D: TRBD1; V: TRBV19; CDR3: CASSTIRQGTHFDNQPQHF; DNA: TGTGCCAGTAGTACCATCAGACAGGGGACCCACTTTGACAATCAGCCCCAGCATTTT
J: TRBJ1-1; size: NA; D: TRBD1; V: TRBV19; CDR3: CASSKDRLSRQAFF; DNA: TGTGCCAGTAGCAAGGACAGGCTAAGTCGCCAAGCTTTCTTT
J: TRBJ2-2; size: NA; D: NA; V: TRBV5-1; CDR3: CASSTQLASTGELFF; DNA: TGCGCCAGCAGCACCCAACTAGCTTCCACCGGGGAGCTGTTTTTT
J: TRBJ2-5; size: NA; D: TRBD1; V: TRBV7-2; CDR3: CASSLNRGDRETQYF; DNA: TGTGCCAGCAGCTTAAACAGGGGTGATAGAGAGACCCAGTACTTC
J: TRBJ1-2; size: NA; D: NA; V: TRBV6-1; CDR3: CASRAAGVSMGGYTF; DNA: TGTGCCAGCAGGGCGGCAGGGGTATCGATGGGCGGCTACACCTTC
J: TRBJ2-5; size: few; D: NA; V: TRBV6-5; CDR3: CASSASRRGGETQYF; DNA: TGTGCCAGCAGTGCCTCTCGTCGCGGTGGTGAGACCCAGTACTTC
J: TRBJ1-2; size: NA; D: TRBD1; V: TRBV6-4; CDR3: CASSDSSQGQGIIGYTF; DNA: TGTGCCAGCAGTGACTCGAGTCAGGGACAGGGGATTATCGGCTACACCTTC
J: TRBJ2-7; size: NA; D: NA; V: TRBV6-5; CDR3: CASSVRGREQYF; DNA: TGTGCCAGCAGTGTTCGGGGGCGAGAGCAGTACTTC
J: TRBJ1-1; size: NA; D: TRBD1; V: TRBV2; CDR3: CASSARIGGSTNEAFF; DNA: TGTGCCAGCAGTGCCCGGATAGGGGGCTCGACAAATGAAGCTTTCTTT
J: TRBJ2-7; size: NA; D: NA; V: TRBV7-9; CDR3: CASSLATGLEQYF; DNA: TGTGCCAGCAGCTTAGCGACGGGGCTCGAGCAGTACTTC
J: TRBJ1-2; size: NA; D: TRBD1; V: TRBV7-2; CDR3: CASSLPGQVNYGYTF; DNA: TGTGCCAGCAGCCTCCCAGGACAGGTTAACTATGGCTACACCTTC
J: TRBJ2-1; size: NA; D: TRBD2; V: TRBV2; CDR3: CASRSGGGSYNEQFF; DNA: TGTGCCAGCAGGTCGGGGGGAGGTTCCTACAATGAGCAGTTCTTC
J: TRBJ2-7; size: NA; D: NA; V: TRBV4-3; CDR3: CASSQDGSLRQYF; DNA: TGCGCCAGCAGCCAAGATGGCAGCCTTCGGCAGTACTTC
J: TRBJ2-7; size: NA; D: NA; V: TRBV29-1; CDR3: CSVRTGTYEQYF; DNA: TGCAGCGTCCGGACGGGGACCTACGAGCAGTACTTC
J: TRBJ1-3; size: NA; D: NA; V: TRBV25-1; CDR3: CASSENRRGNTIYF; DNA: TGTGCCAGCAGTGAAAATCGCAGAGGAAACACCATATATTTT
J: TRBJ2-7; size: NA; D: NA; V: TRBV7-2; CDR3: CASSFGQGTGEQYF; DNA: TGTGCCAGCAGCTTCGGCCAGGGAACCGGCGAGCAGTACTTC
J: TRBJ2-7; size: NA; D: TRBD2; V: TRBV11-3; CDR3: CASSLGLVYEQYF; DNA: TGTGCCAGCAGCTTGGGACTAGTTTACGAGCAGTACTTC
J: TRBJ1-1; size: NA; D: NA; V: TRBV5-1; CDR3: CASSLRGRETEAFF; DNA: TGCGCCAGCAGCCTCCGGGGCCGAGAAACTGAAGCTTTCTTT
J: TRBJ2-2; size: NA; D: NA; V: TRBV5-4; CDR3: CASSPGQPNTGELFF; DNA: TGTGCCAGCAGCCCTGGACAACCGAACACCGGGGAGCTGTTTTTT
J: TRBJ1-5; size: NA; D: NA; V: TRBV6-4; CDR3: CASSPEGGQNQPQHF; DNA: TGTGCCAGCAGCCCCGAAGGGGGTCAGAATCAGCCCCAGCATTTT
J: TRBJ2-1; size: NA; D: NA; V: TRBV11-2; CDR3: CASSLDPGISEQFF; DNA: TGTGCCAGCAGCTTAGATCCGGGTATCAGTGAGCAGTTCTTC
J: TRBJ1-5; size: NA; D: NA; V: TRBV7-8; CDR3: CASTGPGGGNQPQHF; DNA: TGTGCCAGCACCGGTCCCGGGGGGGGCAATCAGCCCCAGCATTTT
J: TRBJ1-6; size: NA; D: NA; V: TRBV7-8; CDR3: CASSLPNSPLHF; DNA: TGTGCCAGCAGCTTGCCGAATTCACCCCTCCACTTT
J: TRBJ1-4; size: NA; D: TRBD1; V: TRBV7-2; CDR3: CASSPGDRGRGEKLFF; DNA: TGTGCCAGCAGCCCAGGGGACAGGGGAAGGGGCGAAAAACTGTTTTTT
J: TRBJ1-3; size: once; D: NA; V: TRBV4-3; CDR3: CASSPRTANGNTIYF; DNA: TGCGCCAGCAGCCCGAGGACAGCTAATGGAAACACCATATATTTT